The 16 T cell receptor beta chains presented below share a single source sample, sequenced in a study of Ad26.COV2.S vaccination and SARS-CoV-2 variants. This table comes from immunoSEQ multiplex PCR, and its TCRdb copy is limited to in-frame clones, with some not included. The sample lists around 400,000 clones; around 89% were seen once. Specified treatment: 15 to 20 received Ad26.COV2.S at low or high dose, single or two shots; roughly five received placebo; per-sample allocation not given. After the first vaccine or placebo injection, samples were drawn on day 63. The sample consisted of peripheral blood, taken in a trial of Ad26.COV2.S vaccine versus placebo. The receptors here all came from a person aged 18-60 years who received the Ad26.COV2.S COVID-19 vaccine or a placebo.

The chain uses TRBV5-1 and TRBJ1-3, with D unclear. This CDR3 is built from 15 residues. The germline V and J ends were trimmed by 4 bases and 0 bases, with 11 bases remaining between them. CDR1 SGHRS and CDR2 YFSETQ come from the germline V gene. CDR3 amino acids: CASSPPLGSGNTIYF. CDR3 DNA: TGCGCCAGCAGCCCACCTCTGGGCTCTGGAAACACCATATATTTT.

The genes are TRBV27 and TRBJ2-3; 11 bases are a match to TRBD2. This CDR3 comprises 16 residues. The germline CDR1 and CDR2 sequences are MNHEY and SMNVEV (reference sequence). The trim removed 5 bases at V and 2 bases at J, leaving 6 bases unmatched. The CDR3 nucleotides are TGTGCCAGCAGTCCCAGACTAGCGGGGAACACAGATACGCAGTATTTT. This sequence encodes CASSPRLAGNTDTQYF.

V is TRBV5-1 and J is TRBJ1-6, with D unclear. The V end lost 0 bases, the J end lost 0 bases, and 7 bases lay between the germline ends. The CDR3 sequence is 16 residues long. CDR1 and CDR2 from the germline V gene are SGHRS and YFSETQ. CDR3 loop: CASSLAGSSYNSPLHF. The CDR3 region has the DNA TGCGCCAGCAGCTTGGCGGGGAGCTCCTATAATTCACCCCTCCACTTT.

The chain combines TRBV7-3 with TRBJ1-6, with D uncertain. The CDR3 spans 17 residues. Trimming pared 1 base from V and 0 bases from J, leaving 10 bases between. Looked up from germline, CDR1 is SGHTA and CDR2 is FQGTGA. CDR3 sequence reads: CASSLMGPSSYNSPLHF. In DNA, the CDR3 is TGTGCCAGCAGCTTAATGGGTCCAAGCTCCTATAATTCACCCCTCCACTTT. Variable domain in full (rest from reference TRBV7-3 and TRBJ1-6): GAGVSQTPSNKVTEKGKYVELRCDPISGHTALYWYRQSLGQGPEFLIYFQGTGAADDSGLPNDRFFAVRPEGSVSTLKIQRTERGDSAVYLCASSLMGPSSYNSPLHFGNGTRLTVT.

The rearrangement links TRBV27 to TRBJ2-4; D call uncertain. Trimming pared 0 bases from V and 0 bases from J, leaving 15 bases between. The CDR3 is 18 residues long. Germline V CDR1 and CDR2: MNHEY, SMNVEV (reference sequence). Written as DNA, the CDR3 is TGTGCCAGCAGTTTATCCAAAGGACGCGCACTAGCCAAAAACATTCAGTACTTC. Translated: CASSLSKGRALAKNIQYF.

The chain employs TRBV6-1 and TRBJ1-3, with 7 bases fitting TRBD1. The V gene's germline CDR1 is MNHNS and CDR2 SASEGT. This CDR3 is 15 amino acids long. Trimming removed 2 bases from V and 3 bases from J; junction bases left unmatched: 4. CDR3: CASSELGQSGNTIYF. CDR3 in DNA: TGTGCCAGCAGTGAATTGGGACAGAGTGGAAACACCATATATTTT.

The chain employs TRBV30 and TRBJ1-5; TRBD1 might be the D (5 bases). The CDR3 runs 15 residues. V lost 1 base and J 6 bases, leaving 16 bases between the germline ends. Germline lookup yields CDR1 GTSNPN and CDR2 SVGIG (reference sequence). The CDR3 loop is CAWSGGAGLGQPQHF. The CDR3 bases are TGTGCCTGGAGTGGTGGAGCAGGGTTAGGTCAGCCCCAGCATTTT.

V and J are TRBV7-2 and TRBJ1-5; no definite D call. Germline V CDR1 and CDR2: SGHTA, FQGNSA. Trimming pared 1 base from V and 0 bases from J, leaving 7 bases between. The CDR3 spans 15 residues. The CDR3 reads CASSLEVASNQPQHF. In nucleotides, the CDR3 is TGTGCCAGCAGCTTAGAGGTAGCTAGCAATCAGCCCCAGCATTTT.

The chain uses TRBV5-5 and TRBJ2-5; D gene uncertain. Trimming took 0 bases from V and 1 from J, leaving 7 bases between them. The CDR3 has 14 amino acids. The germline CDR1 and CDR2 sequences are SGHKS and YYEKEE (reference sequence). CDR3 residues: CASSLGQLQETQYF. The CDR3 DNA reads as TGTGCCAGCAGCTTGGGGCAGCTCCAAGAGACCCAGTACTTC. Based on the CDR3 plus reference TRBV5-5 and TRBJ2-5, the full variable domain is DAGVTQSPTHLIKTRGQQVTLRCSPISGHKSVSWYQQVLGQGPQFIFQYYEKEERGRGNFPDRFSARQFPNYSSELNVNALLLGDSALYLCASSLGQLQETQYFGPGTRLLVL.

The chain employs TRBV28 and TRBJ1-4; D is unclear. The CDR3 consists of 14 residues. Germline V CDR1 and CDR2: MDHEN, SYDVKM. Trimming left V 4 bases short and J 0 bases short, with 6 bases between. The CDR3 DNA reads TGTGCCAGCAGTTCGATCTCAACTAATGAAAAACTGTTTTTT. Protein product: CASSSISTNEKLFF. The full variable domain, its missing parts supplied by reference TRBV28 and TRBJ1-4, is DVKVTQSSRYLVKRTGEKVFLECVQDMDHENMFWYRQDPGLGLRLIYFSYDVKMKEKGDIPEGYSVSREKKERFSLILESASTNQTSMYLCASSSISTNEKLFFGSGTQLSVL.

The chain has TRBV10-3 and TRBJ1-2; 9 bases agree with TRBD1. The CDR3 runs to 17 residues. Germline CDR1 is ENHRY and CDR2 is SYGVKD. Trimming at V came to 0 bases and at J to 3 bases, leaving 8 bases not matched to a gene. CDR3 sequence: CAISESIPGQGDYGYTF. In DNA, the CDR3 is TGTGCCATCAGTGAGTCGATTCCGGGACAGGGAGACTATGGCTACACCTTC.

The chain links TRBV7-5 to TRBJ2-3; TRBD1 reflects the table's D call only, with no check against the DNA. TRBV7-5 is a pseudogene. The CDR3 is made up of 18 amino acids. In DNA form, the CDR3 reads TGTGCCAGAAGCTTAGATTCCGCCAGGGCCGTTCGGACAGATACGCAGTATTTT. Amino acid sequence: CARSLDSARAVRTDTQYF.

V gene TRBV7-9 combines with J gene TRBJ2-5, with D tentatively TRBD2 (5 bases). Trimming took 2 bases from V and 2 from J, leaving 12 bases between them. CDR3 length equals 15 residues. Germline V lookup: CDR1 SEHNR, CDR2 FQNEAQ (reference sequence). The DNA for the CDR3 is TGTGCCAGCAGCTTAAGCGGCAGGATACAAGAGACCCAGTACTTC. This translates into CASSLSGRIQETQYF.

V is TRBV6-6 and J is TRBJ2-1; the match to TRBD2 covers 9 bases. Germline assignment: CDR1 MNHNY and CDR2 SVGAGI (reference sequence). The V gene end was trimmed by 7 bases and the J gene end by 9 bases; junction bases not matched to a gene: 16. This CDR3 comprises 16 residues. The CDR3 here is CASIRLAGQGIGEQFF. CDR3 nucleotides: TGTGCCAGCATCCGGCTAGCGGGACAAGGGATCGGTGAGCAGTTCTTC.

The chain couples TRBV19 to TRBJ1-4; TRBD1 is a possible D gene (5 bases). Germline-derived CDR1 and CDR2 are LNHDA and SQIVND (reference sequence). The CDR3 runs to 15 residues. V lost 6 bases and J lost 8, with 19 bases in between. CDR3 coding DNA: TGTGCCAGTAGGAAAGGAGGGGCGGAACGCGAAAAACTGTTTTTT. It specifies CASRKGGAEREKLFF.

CDR3 residues: CASSVQGAQETQYF. CDR3 sequence (DNA): TGTGCCAGCAGCGTACAGGGGGCGCAAGAGACCCAGTACTTC. The V and J genes are TRBV2 and TRBJ2-5; 9 nucleotides agree with TRBD1. Trimming took 6 bases from V and 2 from J; bases not matched to a gene: 4. The CDR3 consists of 14 residues. CDR1 and CDR2 from the germline V gene are SNHLY and FYNNEI.